Each of the 27 T cell receptor beta chains below was sequenced from the same sample in a study of T-cell memory formation after mild COVID-19. Via MiXCR, TCRdb re-called the 5' RACE reads, giving one row per CDR3 protein. Here the sample spans 310,000 or so distinct CDR3 sequences, 15% to 20% being singletons. The specimen was PBMCs or a T cell subset sorted from them (not recorded which). The origin of the receptors is a man between 18 and 35 years old who had mild COVID-19 (a few samples of this study predate the infection). Cell type and time point are not known.

This clonotype was picked up a small number of times. The rearrangement links TRBV5-1 to TRBJ2-5; 7 positions match TRBD1. Germline CDR1 and CDR2: SGHRS and YFSETQ. The CDR3 covers 16 residues. The trim removed 4 bases at V and 0 bases at J, leaving 9 bases unmatched. CDR3 in DNA: TGCGCCAGCAGCCCGAGGGGACAGACTTACCAAGAGACCCAGTACTTC. Protein product: CASSPRGQTYQETQYF.

The genes are TRBV7-8 and TRBJ1-5, with 9 bases identical to TRBD1. Germline values: CDR1 SGHVS, CDR2 FQNEAQ. The CDR3 is 18 residues long. The V and J ends lost 2 bases and 1 base, in that order; junction bases with no gene match: 9. The CDR3 DNA sequence: TGTGCCAGCAGCTTACGCGTGCCAGGGACAGGGAGCAATCAGCCCCAGCATTTT. It specifies CASSLRVPGTGSNQPQHF.

This clonotype occurred a few times. This chain uses TRBV7-9 with TRBJ2-1; a possible D gene is TRBD2 (7 bases). CDR3 length: 17 residues. Trimming left V 0 bases short and J 8 bases short, with 20 bases between. Germline V gives CDR1 SEHNR, CDR2 FQNEAQ (reference sequence). CDR3 loop: CASSLARGGRGDHEQFF. DNA for the CDR3: TGTGCCAGCAGCTTAGCAAGGGGGGGCCGAGGTGATCATGAGCAGTTCTTC.

The chain links TRBV7-9 to TRBJ1-1; D uncertain. The germline V gene has CDR1 SEHNR and CDR2 FQNEAQ (reference sequence). V lost 3 bases and J 9 bases, leaving 14 bases between the germline ends. The CDR3 is made up of 13 amino acids. The CDR3 bases are TGTGCCAGCAGCTTGTGGACTTCAAATAAAGCTTTCTTT. It translates to CASSLWTSNKAFF. The full variable domain, rest sourced from reference TRBV7-9 and TRBJ1-1, is DTGVSQNPRHKITKRGQNVTFRCDPISEHNRLYWYRQTLGQGPEFLTYFQNEAQLEKSRLLSDRFSAERPKGSFSTLEIQRTEQGDSAMYLCASSLWTSNKAFFGQGTRLTVV.

The sample holds many counts of this clonotype. The chain combines TRBV12-3 or TRBV12-4 with TRBJ2-3, with a weak D call TRBD1 (5 bases). Trimming shortened V by 3 bases and J by 0 bases, and 7 bases separated the two germline ends. CDR3 length: 14 residues. CDR3 in DNA: TGTGCCAGCAGTTTGACAGCTAGCACAGATACGCAGTATTTT. It specifies CASSLTASTDTQYF.

V and J are TRBV5-5 and TRBJ2-3; D unresolved. V lost 4 bases to trimming and J lost 4 bases, with 19 bases between them. Germline V gene data show CDR1 as SGHKS and CDR2 as YYEKEE (reference sequence). This CDR3 has 16 amino acids. For the CDR3, the DNA is TGTGCCAGCAGCGTACGGGCTTCAAAGCAAGCAGATACGCAGTATTTT. Translating gives CASSVRASKQADTQYF.

This clonotype turned up a few times. V is TRBV12-3 or TRBV12-4 and J is TRBJ1-1; possibly TRBD1 for D (6 bases). V shed 6 bases and J shed 2 bases, with 13 bases lying between them. The CDR3 runs 14 residues. The CDR3 DNA sequence: TGTGCCAGCAGAGGACAGATACTAAACACTGAAGCTTTCTTT. The encoded protein is CASRGQILNTEAFF.

The gene calls are TRBV18 and TRBJ1-2; 9 nucleotides match TRBD1. Germline values: CDR1 KGHSH, CDR2 LQKENI. This CDR3 spans 16 amino acids. Trimming removed 5 bases from V and 4 bases from J; junction bases left unmatched: 11. In DNA, the CDR3 is TGTGCCAGCTCAGCTACCCCGGGACAGGGTGGCTATGGCTACACCTTC. Encoded protein: CASSATPGQGGYGYTF.

The chain joins TRBV25-1 to TRBJ1-5; D is ambiguous. Germline assignment: CDR1 MGHDK and CDR2 SYGVNS. Trimming took 4 bases from V and 5 from J, leaving 12 bases between them. The CDR3 is made up of 14 amino acids. This CDR3 reads CASSAPESHQPQHF. DNA of the CDR3: TGTGCCAGCAGTGCTCCCGAGTCTCATCAGCCCCAGCATTTT.

This clonotype was detected a few times. V usage is TRBV9 and J usage is TRBJ2-1; 11 nucleotides match TRBD2. The V gene's germline CDR1 is SGDLS and CDR2 YYNGEE. The length of the CDR3 is 14 residues. V was clipped by 4 bases and J by 14 bases; unmatched bases: 11. CDR3 in amino acids: CASSPVAGGPSEFF. As DNA, the CDR3 is TGTGCCAGCAGCCCAGTAGCGGGGGGGCCATCGGAGTTCTTC.

The chain couples TRBV9 to TRBJ2-5; tentatively, D is TRBD1 or TRBD2 (5 bases each). Germline CDR1 is SGDLS and CDR2 is YYNGEE. The CDR3 has 17 residues. Between the trimmed V and J ends, which lost 0 bases and 1 base, there was a span of 16 bases. The CDR3 nucleotides read TGTGCCAGCAGCGTAGGGAAGGGACCCAGGGTCCAAGAGACCCAGTACTTC. Residues: CASSVGKGPRVQETQYF.

CDR3 sequence (DNA): TGCAGTGCTAGCCAAACTGGAAGCACAGATACGCAGTATTTT. Amino acids: CSASQTGSTDTQYF. The V and J genes are TRBV20-1 and TRBJ2-3; D is uncertain. The CDR3 loop spans 14 amino acids. Germline V gene lookup returns CDR1 DFQATT and CDR2 SNEGSKA (reference sequence). V was shortened by 3 bases and J by 0 bases, with 10 bases between the two germline ends.

The rearrangement links TRBV24-1 to TRBJ1-3, with D hard to call. V lost 4 bases, J lost 0 bases, and 9 bases lay in between. The germline V gene encodes CDR1 KGHDR and CDR2 SFDVKD. This CDR3 is 15 amino acids long. CDR3 loop: CATSDPRSSGNTIYF. Written as DNA, the CDR3 is TGTGCCACCAGTGACCCGCGGAGCTCTGGAAACACCATATATTTT.

The chain couples TRBV5-5 to TRBJ2-1; D not certain. The germline V and J ends were trimmed by 4 bases and 2 bases, with 13 bases remaining between them. Germline lookup yields CDR1 SGHKS and CDR2 YYEKEE (reference sequence). The CDR3 is made up of 15 amino acids. In DNA, the CDR3 is TGTGCCAGCAGCCCGTCAGGTATCCCCTACAATGAGCAGTTCTTC. It specifies CASSPSGIPYNEQFF.

The chain joins TRBV5-1 to TRBJ2-5, with 10 bases lining up with TRBD2. With 6 bases clipped from V and 4 bases from J, the junction kept 3 bases outside the gene matches. Germline CDR1 SGHRS, CDR2 YFSETQ. This CDR3 is 13 amino acids long. CDR3 DNA: TGCGCCAGCAAGCGGGGGGGCGGAGAGACCCAGTACTTC. Protein sequence: CASKRGGGETQYF.

This sequence joins TRBV3-1 and TRBJ2-5, with a tentative D call TRBD1 (5 bases). The germline V gene encodes CDR1 LGHDT and CDR2 YNNKEL (reference sequence). The CDR3 runs to 11 residues. V lost 3 bases, J lost 7 bases, and 6 bases lay in between. The CDR3 sequence is CASSHQGTQYF. CDR3 DNA sequence: TGTGCCAGCAGCCACCAGGGGACCCAGTACTTC.

This clonotype turned up a few times. V and J are TRBV15 and TRBJ2-7, with D hard to call. Trimming shortened V by 0 bases and J by 2 bases, and 5 bases separated the two germline ends. Germline CDR1 reads LNHNV; CDR2 reads YYDKDF (reference sequence). The CDR3 spans 13 residues. Written as DNA, the CDR3 is TGTGCCACCAGCAGAGATGCTCCCTACGAGCAGTACGTC. This codes for CATSRDAPYEQYV.

This clonotype was seen a few times. The chain is built from TRBV7-8 and TRBJ1-5; D uncertain. CDR1 SGHVS and CDR2 FQNEAQ come from the germline V gene. Trimming removed 3 bases at V and 0 bases at J, with 9 bases between. The CDR3 spans 15 residues. The CDR3 here is CASSLLGYSNQPQHF. CDR3 nucleotide sequence: TGTGCCAGCAGCTTGCTCGGGTATAGCAATCAGCCCCAGCATTTT.

This sequence joins TRBV7-9 and TRBJ2-1; D unresolved. This CDR3 is built from 12 residues. In germline, CDR1 is SEHNR, CDR2 FQNEAQ (reference sequence). V shed 4 bases and J shed 8 bases, with 9 bases lying between them. CDR3 in DNA: TGTGCCAGCAGCTCGGACGGCGATGAGCAGTTCTTC. Its protein is CASSSDGDEQFF. Complete variable domain (other parts from reference TRBV7-9 and TRBJ2-1): DTGVSQNPRHKITKRGQNVTFRCDPISEHNRLYWYRQTLGQGPEFLTYFQNEAQLEKSRLLSDRFSAERPKGSFSTLEIQRTEQGDSAMYLCASSSDGDEQFFGPGTRLTVL.

This clonotype was detected only a few times. V usage is TRBV4-3 and J usage is TRBJ1-2, with D possibly matching TRBD1 (5 bases). Germline-derived CDR1 and CDR2 are LGHNA and YSLEER. This CDR3 has 14 residues. Trimming shortened V by 2 bases and J by 1 base, and 8 bases separated the two germline ends. CDR3 DNA: TGCGCCAGCAGCCAAACACAGGATAACTATGGCTACACCTTC. Translated, it gives CASSQTQDNYGYTF.

This chain uses TRBV7-9 with TRBJ2-3; D is uncertain. The CDR3 is made up of 15 amino acids. The V end was cut by 0 bases, the J end by 0 bases, with 7 bases between. CDR1 SEHNR and CDR2 FQNEAQ come from the germline V gene (reference sequence). DNA of the CDR3: TGTGCCAGCAGCTTAGCCCCCGACAGCACAGATACGCAGTATTTT. Translating gives CASSLAPDSTDTQYF.

This clonotype appeared a few times. V usage is TRBV5-6 and J usage is TRBJ1-6; maybe TRBD1 (5 bases). The V gene lost 4 bases and the J gene lost 11 bases, with 13 bases spanning the gap. Germline CDR1 SGHDT, CDR2 YYEEEE. The CDR3 is made up of 13 amino acids. This CDR3 reads CASSGTEGTPLHF. Here the CDR3 DNA reads TGTGCCAGCAGCGGGACTGAAGGTACACCCCTCCACTTT.

The chain is built from TRBV10-2 and TRBJ1-5; 10 nucleotides agree with TRBD1. The CDR3 is 14 amino acids. Germline-derived CDR1 and CDR2 are WSHSY and SAAADI. The V segment lost 4 bases and the J segment 6 bases; nucleotides outside the gene matches: 3. Here the CDR3 DNA reads TGCGCCAGCAGTGCATGGGACAGGGGTCAGCCCCAGCATTTT. Encoded protein: CASSAWDRGQPQHF.

This sequence joins TRBV7-3 and TRBJ2-3; either TRBD1 or TRBD2 may fit D (6 bases each). V was trimmed by 2 bases and J by 12 bases, leaving 9 bases between them. The CDR3 contains 11 residues. From germline, CDR1 is SGHTA and CDR2 FQGTGA. The CDR3 loop is CASSLGGPQYF. CDR3 in DNA: TGTGCCAGCAGCTTAGGGGGGCCCCAGTATTTT.

This clonotype occurred once. The rearrangement links TRBV4-3 to TRBJ1-6, with D possibly being TRBD1 (6 bases). The CDR3 sequence is 15 residues long. V lost 0 bases and J lost 10, with 13 bases in between. Germline V lookup: CDR1 LGHNA, CDR2 YSLEER. CDR3 DNA: TGCGCCAGCAGCCAAGATTGGGGGGGCTGGTCACCCCTCCACTTT. Protein sequence: CASSQDWGGWSPLHF.

This clonotype was observed a handful of times. This chain links TRBV18 with TRBJ1-5, with D unresolved. The germline V gene has CDR1 KGHSH and CDR2 LQKENI. This CDR3 has 13 residues. V lost 5 bases to trimming and J lost 7 bases, with 12 bases between them. This chain's CDR3 is CASSTTENQPQHF. In DNA, the CDR3 is TGTGCCAGCTCAACAACAGAAAACCAGCCCCAGCATTTT.

This rearrangement joins TRBV7-6 to TRBJ1-3; no firm D call. The CDR3 has 15 amino acids. The germline V gene has CDR1 SGHVS and CDR2 FNYEAQ. V gave up 4 bases and J gave up 0 bases, with 10 bases separating them. In DNA form, the CDR3 reads TGTGCCAGCAGCTACCGCGGAACCTCTGGAAACACCATATATTTT. It translates to CASSYRGTSGNTIYF. The full variable domain, completed using reference TRBV7-6 and TRBJ1-3, is GAGVSQSPRYKVTKRGQDVALRCDPISGHVSLYWYRQALGQGPEFLTYFNYEAQQDKSGLPNDRFSAERPEGSISTLTIQRTEQRDSAMYRCASSYRGTSGNTIYFGEGSWLTVV.